The 3 T cell receptor beta chains given below trace back to one sample, sequenced in a study of monozygotic twins with inflammatory bowel disease. TCRdb re-called the 5' RACE reads and gives one entry per CDR3 protein, without DNA. The table for this sample gives around 210,000 distinct CDR3 sequences. The sample taken for sequencing was blood. The source of these receptors is a human donor with ulcerative colitis or Crohn's disease, or a healthy co-twin of an affected twin (not recorded which).

The chain combines TRBV3-1 with TRBJ1-5; TCRdb picks TRBD1, but there is no DNA to check that call. This CDR3 has 14 amino acids. The germline V gene has CDR1 LGHDT and CDR2 YNNKEL (reference sequence). This CDR3 is CASSSDRENQPQHF.

The chain recombines TRBV11-1 with TRBJ2-3; TCRdb's assignment of TRBD2 cannot be checked, as there is no DNA. The germline V gene encodes CDR1 SGHAT and CDR2 FQDESV (reference sequence). CDR3 length: 18 amino acids. The CDR3 loop reads CASSPGTSGGPGTDTQYF. The whole variable domain, filled in from reference TRBV11-1 and TRBJ2-3, reads EAEVAQSPRYKITEKSQAVAFWCDPISGHATLYWYRQILGQGPELLVQFQDESVVDDSQLPKDRFSAERLKGVDSTLKIQPAELGDSAMYLCASSPGTSGGPGTDTQYFGPGTRLTVL.

This sequence joins TRBV20-1 and TRBJ2-1; the TCRdb call, TRBD1, lacks DNA for checking. The germline gives CDR1 DFQATT, CDR2 SNEGSKA (reference sequence). CDR3 size: 14 residues. The CDR3 sequence is CSASSLARGNEQFF.